This T cell receptor (beta chain) emerged from a study of cytomegalovirus exposure and HLA in healthy donors (TCRdb year 2017). Study-level background: According to an earlier analysis of 587 of the donors, about 179 million T cells yielded roughly 110 million unique TCR beta sequences and about 300 Gb of sequence data. The number of donors typed differed by locus, with about 629-630 for A, B, C, DRB1 and DQB1, 522 for DQA1, 600 to 610 for DPA1, and around 450 for DPB1. Donor age, sex, ethnicity and CMV serostatus were compiled together with the repertoire data. HLA typing covered class I and class II loci at four-digit resolution. A later genetic analysis took genome-wide SNP genotypes for about 55% of the 666 donors and used that subset as a discovery cohort. The genetic ancestry cluster associated with self-reported Caucasian donors included roughly four fifths of the 350 to 500 genotyped donors. A later analysis re-examined previously published TCR beta repertoires from roughly 720 donors and added high-resolution HLA genotyping to investigate patterns of TCR occurrence. Every discovery cohort repertoire had been produced on one sequencing platform. The study used immunosequencing to profile the T cell repertoires of approximately 650 subjects and linked those repertoires to cytomegalovirus serostatus. An earlier analysis of 587 of the donors used high-throughput TCR beta sequencing to judge whether each TCR beta V gene segment behaved as functional or pseudogenic. The study aimed to test whether signatures of past pathogen exposure could be identified by cataloging public T cell receptors. Around 300 gigabases of sequencing data and tens of millions of unique TCR sequences were included in an early release covering under 650 HLA-typed donors. To predict cytomegalovirus infection status, the study combined high-throughput TCR immunosequencing, statistical association of individual TCRs with disease status, and machine learning. Because of strong linkage in the cohort, roughly five DR-DQ haplotypes were treated as single units for association and clustering. Besides the first cohort of roughly 660 subjects, a separate validation cohort made up of 95 to 150 different subjects was used. The later analysis used no new phenotypic data to find candidate immune exposures, relying instead on TCR beta sequences and their occurrence across donors. On average, about 200,000 unique TCR beta nucleotide sequences were sequenced per donor among 300 to 500 genotyped donors of the cohort, with approximately 18% of those sequences being non-productive. On the study overall, not on this receptor specifically: In a later analysis, the rate of TCR association differed among HLA loci, with DRB1 alleles having the most associated TCRs and HLA-C alleles having the fewest. A further reported finding was that TCR beta sequences accurately predicted the HLA-A and HLA-B alleles for most subjects in the first cohort. Because counts were too low, seventeen rarely observed V segments, including chromosome 9 orphons, were excluded from the earlier analysis of 587 of the donors. The study listed 150 to 200 TCR beta chains as associated with cytomegalovirus. The sequencing pipeline was judged likely to have produced a cluster of highly shared sequence variants as a technical artifact. The 87-base-pair reads could not distinguish some IMGT-functional V segments, including TRBV6-2 and TRBV6-3, so those segments were excluded. The classifier was reported to diagnose cytomegalovirus status with high specificity and sensitivity in both the original cohort and the validation cohort. Linkage disequilibrium might explain the correlated functional status among segregating V segments, but an unknown experimental factor could not be ruled out. When HLA alleles, especially DR and DQ, strongly co-occurred, attributing TCR associations to individual alleles was difficult. A later analysis associated about 17,000 TCR beta sequences with specific HLA alleles at a false discovery rate of 0.05. In a later analysis, most CMV-associated TCR beta chains were found to appear HLA-restricted, with HLA associations seemingly driven largely by CMV exposure. While some public TCRs were present in many individuals, most TCR sequences turned up only very rarely across donors. An association between a missense DCLRE1C variant and V-gene and J-gene trimming of TCR beta chains was found in a later genetic analysis and replicated in an independent cohort. A later analysis reported that several top co-occurrence clusters appeared linked to parvovirus B19, influenza, CMV and Epstein-Barr virus. Presence/absence analyses assumed roughly uniform sequencing depth across donors, an assumption that may not hold. In an earlier analysis of 587 of the donors, most TCR beta V segments appeared in productive rearrangements about 87% or about 30% of the time, broadly matching IMGT annotations. For the cohort, immune exposure information was limited to CMV serostatus. Because HLA typing was unavailable for some donors at each locus, only the typed subset was used in association tests. This cohort had only TCR beta chains sequenced, and the lack of alpha or paired-chain data limited which features could be detected. The authors suggested that the approach could potentially be extended to other disease states and immunological phenotypes. In a later analysis, HLA-associated TCR beta chains were found to be more clonally expanded and to have lower generation probabilities than equally common non-associated chains. According to a later genetic analysis, donors in an Asian-associated ancestry cluster had fewer N-insertions in productive TCRs than the roughly 670-donor mean. In vitro tests confirmed that a few of the cytomegalovirus-associated TCR beta chains recognize cytomegalovirus antigens.

In total, 666 healthy bone marrow donors made up the cohort. All cohort members were sampled while nominally healthy, although unrecorded immune exposures were likely present. The donor was CMV seronegative and was included in the group of approximately 350 seronegative cohort members. A peripheral blood sample was collected from each donor, and TCR beta sequencing was performed on peripheral blood mononuclear cells. Genomic DNA was extracted from the blood cell samples with the Qiagen DNeasy Blood Extraction Kit. The V end loses 4 bases and the J end loses 7 bases, and a stretch of 20 bases separates them. For CDR1 and CDR2, the germline V gene lists MNHNS and SASEGT. From the cysteine through the phenylalanine, the CDR3 covers 16 amino acids. Just the 48-base CDR3 DNA is kept, in frame starting at base 1. For this clone: What this receptor recognizes is not known.

The library came from the immunoSEQ multiplex PCR assay. A mixture of 60 forward primers for TCR Vbeta segments and 13 reverse primers for TCR Jbeta segments was used in the multiplex PCR. Amplification of the CDR3 region of rearranged TCR beta genes was performed with a multiplex PCR assay on genomic DNA. The amplified TCR beta libraries were sequenced on the Illumina HiSeq System as 87-base-pair reads. On the study's bioinformatics: Across the roughly 700 repertoires, a later analysis counted about 81 million unique TCR beta chains, around 11 million of which were shared by at least two donors. Raw reads were error-corrected and collapsed into unique sequences with a nearest-neighbor algorithm that merged closely related sequences to remove PCR and sequencing errors. To assign V, D and J gene segments, CDR3 sequences were aligned to IMGT reference sequences. For a sequence to be retained, a match of at least six nucleotides was required to both a V gene segment and a J gene segment. Rearrangements were called productive when the CDR3 lacked stop codons and stayed in frame with V and J; all others were non-productive. CDR3 was defined according to IMGT convention as the region running from the second conserved V-encoded cysteine to the conserved J-encoded phenylalanine. Sequences without an unambiguous match to a single V gene segment were excluded from the earlier analysis of about 600 of the donors. In an earlier analysis of 587 of the donors, V segments were called functional above 56.7% productive rearrangements and were called segregating when the between-donor standard deviation exceeded 5%. To diagnose cytomegalovirus status from the catalog of TCR beta chain sequences, a statistical classification framework was built. V and J gene assignment, in a later analysis, came from comparing TCR nucleotide sequences with IMGT/GENE-DB human TR gene sequences. A later analysis assigned CDR3 sequences and most-parsimonious VDJ recombination scenarios with the TCRdist pipeline. In a later analysis, each TCR beta chain was defined by its CDR3 amino acid sequence together with its V-gene family, and reads lacking a unique V-gene family were excluded. As a way to deal with suspected cross-contamination and a sequencing artifact, a later analysis dropped 640 or so nucleotide sequences that were highly shared and had low generation probability. In a later analysis, a clonal expansion index for each public chain was calculated from normalized within-repertoire ranks of inferred template counts. Generation probabilities in a later analysis came from a VDJ recombination model fitted to out-of-frame rearrangements, and those results were checked against IGoR. A later analysis scored TCR-TCR, TCR-HLA and TCR-CMV co-occurrence with hypergeometric tests, applying a repertoire-size bias correction to TCR pairs. To estimate false discovery rates, a later analysis permuted the HLA or CMV assignments 20 times. In a later analysis, co-occurring TCRs were grouped using DBSCAN, and TCRdist sequence similarity was added for clustering within HLA-allele-positive subsets. For co-occurrence clustering, repertoires with fewer than 30,000 or more than 120,000 public chains were excluded, along with five repertoires with anomalous nucleotide sharing. TCRdb limited this immuneACCESS table to in-frame rearrangements with V and J called. A share of clones is missing; checked studies link under half to unresolved V genes, and the rest is unexplained. The DNA was the basis for D and trimming; V, J and clone size are from that table. The sample's clone listing holds some 160,000 clones. Jointly, the top ten make up under 2.5% of the sample.

The receptor chain draws on TRBV6-1 and TRBJ1-5, with the D segment identity uncertain. What was sequenced was PBMCs. This TCR derives from a man under 40 in good health and CMV-seronegative. The bases read TGTGCCAGCAGTGGACCCCAACAGCGGTTTGGGCAGCCCCAGCATTTT. Translated, it gives CASSGPQQRFGQPQHF.